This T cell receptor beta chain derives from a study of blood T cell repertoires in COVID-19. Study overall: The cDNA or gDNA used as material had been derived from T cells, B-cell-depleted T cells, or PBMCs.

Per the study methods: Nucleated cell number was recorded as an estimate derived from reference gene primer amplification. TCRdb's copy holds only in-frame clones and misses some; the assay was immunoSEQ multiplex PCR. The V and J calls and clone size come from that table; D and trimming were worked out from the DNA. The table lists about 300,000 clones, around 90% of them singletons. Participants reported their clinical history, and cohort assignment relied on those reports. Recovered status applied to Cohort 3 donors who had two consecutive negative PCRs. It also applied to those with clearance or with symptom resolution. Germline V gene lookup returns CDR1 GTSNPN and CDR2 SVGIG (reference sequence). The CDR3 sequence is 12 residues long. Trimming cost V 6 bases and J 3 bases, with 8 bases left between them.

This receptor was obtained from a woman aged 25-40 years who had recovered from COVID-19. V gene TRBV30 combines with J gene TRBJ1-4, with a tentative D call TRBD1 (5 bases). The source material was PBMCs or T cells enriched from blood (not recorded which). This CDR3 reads CACKTANEKLFF. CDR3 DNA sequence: TGTGCCTGCAAGACAGCTAATGAAAAACTGTTTTTT.